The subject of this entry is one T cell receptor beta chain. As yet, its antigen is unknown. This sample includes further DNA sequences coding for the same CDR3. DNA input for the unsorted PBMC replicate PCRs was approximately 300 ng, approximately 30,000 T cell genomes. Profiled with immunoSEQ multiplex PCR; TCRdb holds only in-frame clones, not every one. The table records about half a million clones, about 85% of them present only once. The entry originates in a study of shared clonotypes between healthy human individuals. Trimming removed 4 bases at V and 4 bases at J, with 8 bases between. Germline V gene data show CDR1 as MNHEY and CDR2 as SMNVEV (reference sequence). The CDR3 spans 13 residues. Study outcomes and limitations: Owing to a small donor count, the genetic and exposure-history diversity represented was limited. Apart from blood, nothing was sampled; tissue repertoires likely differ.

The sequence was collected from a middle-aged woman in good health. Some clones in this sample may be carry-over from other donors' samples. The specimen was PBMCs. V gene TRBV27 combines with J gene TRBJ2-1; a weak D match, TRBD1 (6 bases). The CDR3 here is CASSWGQYNEQFF. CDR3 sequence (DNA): TGTGCCAGCAGTTGGGGGCAGTACAATGAGCAGTTCTTC.